The next 3 T cell receptor beta chains were all read from a single sample in a study of identical twins. TCRdb fed the 5' RACE reads into MiXCR, producing one record per CDR3 protein. The table has about 260,000 distinct CDR3 sequences, roughly 7% seen once; the top ten hold roughly 3.9%. The same sample was also used in a study of yellow fever vaccine responses in identical twins.

Sequencing input: memory (CD45RO+) T cells sorted from blood. These receptors originate from a woman aged 18-29 years in good health.

This clonotype has just a few counts. One junction end disagrees with the germline gene, perhaps due to a read error. The chain recombines TRBV7-9 with TRBJ2-2; D unresolved. The germline V gene has CDR1 SEHNR and CDR2 FQNEAQ (reference sequence). The CDR3 is 14 amino acids. This CDR3 is CSSSLRPGRGELFF. The DNA of the CDR3 is TGTTCCAGCAGCTTGAGACCGGGTCGCGGGGAGCTGTTTTTT. The full variable domain, with the rest looked up from reference TRBV7-9 and TRBJ2-2, is DTGVSQNPRHKITKRGQNVTFRCDPISEHNRLYWYRQTLGQGPEFLTYFQNEAQLEKSRLLSDRFSAERPKGSFSTLEIQRTEQGDSAMYLCSSSLRPGRGELFFGEGSRLTVL.

This clonotype showed up just a few times. The chain is built from TRBV6-5 and TRBJ2-1; the match to TRBD2 covers 10 bases. Germline CDR1 is MNHEY and CDR2 is SVGAGI. This CDR3 contains 17 residues. Trimming removed 6 bases from V and 9 bases from J; junction bases left unmatched: 17. The CDR3 here is CASSLTWSSGGPGEQFF. Here the CDR3 DNA reads TGTGCCAGCAGCCTTACTTGGAGTAGCGGGGGGCCGGGTGAGCAGTTCTTC.

The gene calls are TRBV19 and TRBJ1-1; D gene ambiguous. Per germline, CDR1 LNHDA and CDR2 SQIVND (reference sequence). Trimming removed 3 bases from V and 1 base from J, with 6 bases in between. CDR3 size: 13 residues. The CDR3 nucleotides are TGTGCCAGTAGTATGTCGACGAACACTGAAGCTTTCTTT. Its protein is CASSMSTNTEAFF. The complete variable domain, with remaining parts taken from reference TRBV19 and TRBJ1-1, reads DGGITQSPKYLFRKEGQNVTLSCEQNLNHDAMYWYRQDPGQGLRLIYYSQIVNDFQKGDIAEGYSVSREKKESFPLTVTSAQKNPTAFYLCASSMSTNTEAFFGQGTRLTVV.